A single sample is the source of the 22 T cell receptor beta chains below, sequenced in a study of T cell clonality in common variable immunodeficiency. Study conclusions and caveats: In common variable immunodeficiency, TCR beta chains reportedly carried fewer deletions and N-nucleotide insertions.

These receptors have no known antigen. Libraries were prepared by immunoSEQ multiplex PCR; TCRdb keeps only in-frame clonotypes and omits some of them. The record shows roughly 23,000 clones for this sample, with no singletons present. Sample: peripheral blood mononuclear cells. The receptors were gathered from a human donor with common variable immunodeficiency.

Worth noting for this clone: The read finishes 3 residues shy of the CDR3 end, and the germline J gene is used to complete it. The chain uses TRBV20-1 and TRBJ2-7, with 8 nucleotides matching TRBD2. The germline CDR1 and CDR2 sequences are DFQATT and SNEGSKA (reference sequence). The CDR3 totals 15 residues. J was trimmed by 6 bases and V by 0 bases; bases with no gene match: 10. The sequenced part of the CDR3 DNA is TGCAGTGCTAGAGAACCGGGACTAGTTAGGGGCGAG. It yields the protein CSAREPGLVRGE. The full CDR3 is CSAREPGLVRGEQYF.

This clone was seen repeatedly, ten times or more. The CDR3 region is CSVERGRGNEQFF. The sequenced part of the CDR3 DNA is TGCAGCGTTGAGAGGGGCAGGGGCAATGAG. This chain connects TRBV29-1 to TRBJ2-1, with D perhaps matching TRBD1 (6 bases). The read gets to within 3 residues of the CDR3 end, and the germline J gene fills in the rest. The germline V gene has CDR1 SQVTM and CDR2 ANQGSEA. Deletions cut 3 bases from V and 6 bases from J, with 12 bases between. CDR3 length: 13 amino acids.

The sample holds many counts of this clone. From the germline J gene comes the end of the CDR3, since the read stops 3 residues before it. This sequence joins TRBV18 and TRBJ1-5; D is unresolved. Germline V gives CDR1 KGHSH, CDR2 LQKENI. This CDR3 has 16 amino acids. The ends were cut back, 3 bases at V and 0 bases at J, with 12 bases in the middle. The chain's CDR3 is CASSPSLAGSNQPQHF. CDR3 DNA, as far as it was read: TGTGCCAGCTCACCTAGTTTAGCGGGTAGCAATCAGCCC.

This clone was picked up a small number of times. The read ends 3 residues shy of where the CDR3 ends; the end is completed using the germline J gene. The J gene is TRBJ2-1, the V gene TRBV20-1; 11 positions agree with TRBD2. The CDR3 loop spans 16 amino acids. Per germline, CDR1 DFQATT and CDR2 SNEGSKA (reference sequence). V shed 1 base and J 4 bases; nucleotides not matched to a gene: 6. The CDR3 sequence: CSARVASGRTYNEQFF. The part of the CDR3 DNA that was read is TGCAGTGCTAGAGTGGCTAGCGGGAGGACTTACAATGAG.

This clone was found a few times. The sequenced fragment ends 3 residues before the CDR3 boundary, so the rest is inferred from the germline J gene. The rearrangement uses TRBV2 and TRBJ1-2; no firm D call. Germline CDR1 SNHLY, CDR2 FYNNEI. V was shortened by 6 bases and J by 5 bases, with 10 bases between the two germline ends. The CDR3 covers 12 residues. CDR3: CASSVNTYGYTF. Partial CDR3 DNA: TGTGCCAGCAGCGTTAACACGTATGGC.

This clone was recorded at least ten times. The read ends 3 residues before the CDR3 terminus; that terminus is restored from the germline J gene. This chain connects TRBV19 to TRBJ2-3; D is unresolved. CDR3 size: 14 residues. The V gene lost 1 base and the J gene lost 0 bases, with 5 bases spanning the gap. Germline CDR1 and CDR2: LNHDA and SQIVND (reference sequence). The CDR3 protein is CASSIGPSTDTQYF. The sequenced part of the CDR3 DNA is TGTGCCAGTAGTATAGGGCCTAGCACAGATACG. The entire variable domain, with the rest obtained from reference TRBV19 and TRBJ2-3, is as follows: DGGITQSPKYLFRKEGQNVTLSCEQNLNHDAMYWYRQDPGQGLRLIYYSQIVNDFQKGDIAEGYSVSREKKESFPLTVTSAQKNPTAFYLCASSIGPSTDTQYFGPGTRLTVL.

By share of the sample, this clone is medium-sized (0.01 to 0.1%). The CDR3 end falls 3 residues outside the read, so it is completed with the germline J gene. The V and J genes are TRBV11-2 and TRBJ2-5; D may be TRBD1 (5 bases). V was clipped by 5 bases and J by 5 bases, with 12 bases between them. The CDR3 runs 13 residues. The V gene's germline CDR1 is SGHAT and CDR2 FQNNGV. CDR3 bases read: TGTGCCAGCAGCCCCCAGGGATGGGAGACC. Translation gives CASSPQGWET. The whole CDR3 is CASSPQGWETQYF.

This clone turned up a few times. The CDR3 DNA, read in part, is TGTGCCAGCTCACACGGACAGGGAAATTCACCC. It specifies CASSHGQGNSP. The whole CDR3 sequence reads CASSHGQGNSPLHF. The chain carries TRBV18 and TRBJ1-6; 8 bases are shared with TRBD1. The read is 3 residues too short to cover the CDR3 end, so that end is filled in from the germline J gene. The CDR3 has 14 amino acids. V trimming: 4 bases; J trimming: 7 bases; junction bases outside the gene matches: 3. Germline loops: CDR1 KGHSH, CDR2 LQKENI.

A word on this clone: The observed sequence ends 3 residues before the CDR3 terminus, with the missing tail filled in from the germline J gene. The rearrangement joins TRBV2 to TRBJ2-1, with 12 bases lining up with TRBD2. The length of the CDR3 is 15 residues. The germline V gene encodes CDR1 SNHLY and CDR2 FYNNEI. The ends lost 6 bases at V and 9 bases at J; junction bases unmatched: 9. CDR3 bases read: TGTGCCAGCAGCATACTAGCGGGGGGCCGACGTGAG. Translating gives CASSILAGGRRE. The complete CDR3 sequence is CASSILAGGRREQFF.

This clone was seen at least ten times. The read ends 3 residues early relative to the CDR3; the germline J gene fills the gap. The chain joins TRBV19 to TRBJ2-3, with TRBD2 matching 12 bases. There are 15 residues in the CDR3. The junction had 8 bases not matched to a gene; V was cut back by 6 bases and J by 7 bases. CDR1 LNHDA and CDR2 SQIVND come from the germline V gene (reference sequence). The CDR3 is CASRPTSGGGNTQYF. CDR3 DNA, as far as it was read: TGTGCCAGTAGGCCGACTAGCGGGGGAGGGAATACG.

This clone showed up just a few times. Read coverage stops 3 residues before the CDR3 terminus; the germline J gene supplies the remainder. V usage is TRBV7-2 and J usage is TRBJ1-1, with D perhaps matching TRBD1 (6 bases). Germline-derived CDR1 and CDR2 are SGHTA and FQGNSA. The CDR3 sequence is 13 residues long. The V end was cut by 4 bases, the J end by 7 bases, with 13 bases between. The CDR3 bases that were read are TGTGCCAGCAGCTCATTGACAGGCTATGAA. It yields the protein CASSSLTGYE. The full CDR3 sequence reads CASSSLTGYEAFF.

About this clone itself: The CDR3 end is not reached by the read, which stops 3 residues before it; the germline J gene fills it in. In the same sample, other DNA sequences code for this CDR3. V is TRBV18 and J is TRBJ1-2, with 7 bases that match TRBD1. The V segment lost 4 bases and the J segment 6 bases; nucleotides outside the gene matches: 5. The CDR3 consists of 13 residues. CDR1 is KGHSH, CDR2 LQKENI, per germline. CDR3 DNA, as far as it was read: TGTGCCAGCTCACGACAGGGAGGGGATGGC. This codes for CASSRQGGDG. The CDR3 reads in full as CASSRQGGDGYTF.

Comment on this clone: Read sequence stops 3 residues before the CDR3 end, and the germline J gene provides the missing end. The chain employs TRBV20-1 and TRBJ2-7, with TRBD2 matching 9 bases. V trimming: 5 bases; J trimming: 0 bases; junction bases outside the gene matches: 14. Per the germline V gene, CDR1 is DFQATT and CDR2 is SNEGSKA (reference sequence). The CDR3 sequence is 17 residues long. The CDR3: CSAQGAGGPVGSYEQYF. CDR3 bases read: TGCAGTGCTCAGGGAGCGGGAGGACCGGTGGGCTCCTACGAG.

In this sample, this clone turned up a few times. The read terminates 3 residues ahead of where the CDR3 ends, so the germline J gene completes it. V and J are TRBV2 and TRBJ1-4; tentative D call: TRBD1 (6 bases). There are 13 residues in the CDR3. Germline V gene lookup returns CDR1 SNHLY and CDR2 FYNNEI. Trimming shortened V by 7 bases and J by 8 bases, and 14 bases separated the two germline ends. The CDR3 spells CASIGGGKEKLFF. Incomplete CDR3 DNA: TGTGCCAGCATTGGAGGGGGAAAGGAAAAA.

As to this clone: The read finishes 3 residues shy of the CDR3 end, and the germline J gene is used to complete it. This sequence joins TRBV18 and TRBJ1-5, with a weak D call TRBD1 (5 bases). Germline V CDR1 and CDR2: KGHSH, LQKENI. The V and J ends lost 3 bases and 2 bases respectively, with 20 bases between them. There are 18 residues in the CDR3. The CDR3 bases that were read are TGTGCCAGCTCACCCGTCGGGGGGAGCCTGGGGGGCAATCAGCCC. Protein: CASSPVGGSLGGNQP. The whole CDR3 sequence reads CASSPVGGSLGGNQPQHF. The whole variable domain, filled in from reference TRBV18 and TRBJ1-5, reads NAGVMQNPRHLVRRRGQEARLRCSPMKGHSHVYWYRQLPEEGLKFMVYLQKENIIDESGMPKERFSAEFPKEGPSILRIQQVVRGDSAAYFCASSPVGGSLGGNQPQHFGDGTRLSIL.

As regards this clone: The observed sequence ends 3 residues before the CDR3 terminus, with the missing tail filled in from the germline J gene. At the DNA level, this CDR3 is encoded by other sequences in the same sample as well. The chain has TRBV18 and TRBJ1-5, with a weak D call TRBD1 (5 bases). Trimming shortened V by 4 bases and J by 6 bases, and 19 bases separated the two germline ends. The CDR3 length is 16 residues. Germline CDR1 is KGHSH and CDR2 is LQKENI. Here the CDR3 reads CASSLLTGDSGQPQHF. The CDR3 DNA, read in part, is TGTGCCAGCTCACTACTGACGGGGGATTCGGGTCAGCCC.

This clone was counted between two and nine times. The CDR3 extends 3 residues past the end of the read, so its final part is completed from the germline J gene. The genes are TRBV7-8 and TRBJ2-7; TRBD1 matches 7 bases. The V and J ends lost 1 base and 4 bases, in that order; junction bases with no gene match: 7. The CDR3 runs to 15 residues. The germline V gene has CDR1 SGHVS and CDR2 FQNEAQ. CDR3 DNA, as far as it was read: TGTGCCAGCAGCTTAGAAGGGGGCGCCCCGTACGAG. Translation gives CASSLEGGAPYE. The whole CDR3 sequence reads CASSLEGGAPYEQYF.

This clone was detected many times. The CDR3 protein is CASRQGAGNQPQHF. CDR3 DNA, as far as it was read: TGTGCCAGTAGACAGGGGGCCGGCAATCAGCCC. The V call is TRBV19, the J call TRBJ1-5; 9 bases are shared with TRBD1. The read is 3 residues too short to cover the CDR3 end, so that end is filled in from the germline J gene. Germline V gene sequence: CDR1 LNHDA, CDR2 SQIVND (reference sequence). V shed 6 bases, J shed 2 bases, and the junction held 2 bases outside the gene matches. The CDR3 runs 14 residues.

This clone has ten or more counts. The read is 3 residues too short to cover the CDR3 end, so that end is filled in from the germline J gene. This chain joins TRBV5-4 and TRBJ1-2; TRBD1 is a possible D gene (6 bases). The V end lost 3 bases, the J end lost 2 bases, and 14 bases lay between the germline ends. CDR1 SGHNT and CDR2 YYREEE come from the germline V gene (reference sequence). The CDR3 spans 15 residues. The CDR3 sequence is CASSSGGGQNYGYTF. CDR3 DNA, as far as it was read: TGTGCCAGCAGCTCAGGCGGGGGCCAAAACTATGGC.

In its sample, this clone ranks as medium-sized. Read data end 3 residues before the CDR3 end; the end is taken from the germline J gene. The V call is TRBV6-1, the J call TRBJ2-2, with TRBD1 identical over 7 bases. The length of the CDR3 is 17 residues. Germline V lookup: CDR1 MNHNS, CDR2 SASEGT. V shed 6 bases and J 0 bases; nucleotides not matched to a gene: 10. The sequenced CDR3 bases are TGTGCCAGCAGAGAATCCGGGACAGCCGCGAACACCGGGGAG. Translation gives CASRESGTAANTGE. Given in full, the CDR3 is CASRESGTAANTGELFF.

There are many counts of this clone. The read terminates 3 residues before the CDR3 end, so the remaining end is supplied by the germline J gene. The chain links TRBV12-5 to TRBJ1-1; 7 bases fit TRBD1. The V segment lost 4 bases and the J segment 0 bases; nucleotides outside the gene matches: 14. The CDR3 runs to 18 residues. Germline loops: CDR1 LGHNT, CDR2 FRNRAP. CDR3 bases read: TGTGCTAGTGGTTCCACCGCCCCCGGGACAGAGATGAACACTGAA. Translating gives CASGSTAPGTEMNTE. The entire CDR3 is CASGSTAPGTEMNTEAFF.

This clone occurred many times. The part of the CDR3 DNA that was read is TGCAGTGCTGGGCTGGGGACTAGTGGTGGCGAGACC. Residues: CSAGLGTSGGET. The full CDR3 sequence reads CSAGLGTSGGETQYF. The chain has TRBV20-1 and TRBJ2-5; 8 bases fit TRBD2. The read stops 3 residues short of the end of the CDR3; the missing end is completed from the germline J gene. CDR1 DFQATT and CDR2 SNEGSKA come from the germline V gene (reference sequence). V lost 5 bases, J lost 5 bases, and 13 bases stayed unmatched. The CDR3 consists of 15 residues.